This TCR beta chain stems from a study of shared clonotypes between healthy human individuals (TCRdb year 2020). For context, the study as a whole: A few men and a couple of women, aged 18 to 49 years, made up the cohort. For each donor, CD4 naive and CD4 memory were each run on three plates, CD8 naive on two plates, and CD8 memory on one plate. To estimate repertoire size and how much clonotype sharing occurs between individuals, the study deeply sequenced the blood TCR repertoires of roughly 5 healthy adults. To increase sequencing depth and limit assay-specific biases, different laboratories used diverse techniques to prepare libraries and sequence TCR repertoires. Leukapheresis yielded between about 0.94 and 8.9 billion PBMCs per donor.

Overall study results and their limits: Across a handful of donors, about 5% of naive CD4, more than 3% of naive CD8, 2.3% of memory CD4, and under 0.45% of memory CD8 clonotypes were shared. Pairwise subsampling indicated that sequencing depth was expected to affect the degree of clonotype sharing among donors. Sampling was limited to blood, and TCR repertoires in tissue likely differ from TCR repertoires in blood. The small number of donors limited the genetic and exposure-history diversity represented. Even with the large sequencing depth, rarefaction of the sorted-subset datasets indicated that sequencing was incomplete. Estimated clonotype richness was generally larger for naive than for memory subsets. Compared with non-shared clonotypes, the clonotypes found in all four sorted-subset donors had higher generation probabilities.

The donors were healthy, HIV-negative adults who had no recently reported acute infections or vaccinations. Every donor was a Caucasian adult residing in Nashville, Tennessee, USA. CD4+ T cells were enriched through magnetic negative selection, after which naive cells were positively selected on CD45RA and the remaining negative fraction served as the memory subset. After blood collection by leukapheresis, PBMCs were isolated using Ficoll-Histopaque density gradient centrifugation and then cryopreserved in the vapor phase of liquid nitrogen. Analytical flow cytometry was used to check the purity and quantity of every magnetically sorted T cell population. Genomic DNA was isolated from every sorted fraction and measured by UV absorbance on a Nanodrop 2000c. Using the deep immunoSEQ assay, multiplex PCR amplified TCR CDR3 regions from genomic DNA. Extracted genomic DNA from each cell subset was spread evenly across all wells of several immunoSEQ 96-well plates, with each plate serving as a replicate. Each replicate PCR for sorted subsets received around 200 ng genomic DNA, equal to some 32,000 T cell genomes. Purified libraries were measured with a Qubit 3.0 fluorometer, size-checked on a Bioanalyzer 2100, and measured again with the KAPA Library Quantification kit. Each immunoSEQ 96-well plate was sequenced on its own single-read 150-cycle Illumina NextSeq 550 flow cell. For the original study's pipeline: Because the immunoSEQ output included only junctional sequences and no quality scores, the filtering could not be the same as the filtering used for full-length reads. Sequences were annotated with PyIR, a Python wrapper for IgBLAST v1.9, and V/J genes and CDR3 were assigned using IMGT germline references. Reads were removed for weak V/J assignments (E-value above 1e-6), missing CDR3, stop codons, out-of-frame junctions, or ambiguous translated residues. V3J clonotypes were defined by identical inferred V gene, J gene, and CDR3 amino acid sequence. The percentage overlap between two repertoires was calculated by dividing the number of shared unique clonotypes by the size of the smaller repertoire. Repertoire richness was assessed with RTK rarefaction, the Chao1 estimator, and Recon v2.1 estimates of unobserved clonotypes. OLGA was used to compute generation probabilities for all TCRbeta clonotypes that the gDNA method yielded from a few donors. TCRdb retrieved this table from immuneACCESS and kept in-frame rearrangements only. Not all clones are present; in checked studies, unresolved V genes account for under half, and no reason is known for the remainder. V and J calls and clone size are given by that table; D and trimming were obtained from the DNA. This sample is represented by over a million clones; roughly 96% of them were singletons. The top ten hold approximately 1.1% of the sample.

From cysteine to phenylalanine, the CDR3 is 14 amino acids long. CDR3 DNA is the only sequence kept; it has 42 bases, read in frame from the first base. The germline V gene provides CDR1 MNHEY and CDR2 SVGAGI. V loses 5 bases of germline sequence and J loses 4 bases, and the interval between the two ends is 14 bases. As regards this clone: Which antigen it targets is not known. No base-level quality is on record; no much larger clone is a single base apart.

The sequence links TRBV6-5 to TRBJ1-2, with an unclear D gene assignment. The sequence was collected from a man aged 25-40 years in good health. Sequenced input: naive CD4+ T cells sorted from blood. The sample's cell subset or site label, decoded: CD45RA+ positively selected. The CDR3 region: CASSPGRLGYGYTF. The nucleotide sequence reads TGTGCCAGCAGTCCGGGGAGGTTGGGCTATGGCTACACCTTC.